The 28 T cell receptor beta chains reported below all come from one sample, sequenced in a study of blood T cell repertoires in COVID-19. Generated by immunoSEQ multiplex PCR, the TCRdb table keeps only in-frame clones and is missing some. The data show roughly 270,000 clones, about 85% seen once. Sequencing was carried out using PBMCs or T cells enriched from blood (not recorded which). The receptors derive from a woman aged 50 to 60 who had recovered from COVID-19.

This chain connects TRBV9 to TRBJ1-5; no clear D. The CDR3 is 15 residues long. Germline values: CDR1 SGDLS, CDR2 YYNGEE. V lost 0 bases to trimming and J lost 1 base, with 8 bases between them. This CDR3 is CASSVGPLSNQPQHF. The CDR3 bases are TGTGCCAGCAGCGTAGGGCCCTTGAGCAATCAGCCCCAGCATTTT.

The rearrangement joins TRBV7-8 to TRBJ2-1, with 7 bases fitting TRBD1. V shed 2 bases and J 10 bases; nucleotides not matched to a gene: 5. Germline V lookup: CDR1 SGHVS, CDR2 FQNEAQ. The CDR3 has 13 residues. The CDR3 DNA reads TGTGCCAGCAGCTTAAGCCTGGACAGGGAGCAGTTCTTC. It codes for CASSLSLDREQFF.

The chain has TRBV4-2 and TRBJ2-7; 7 bases agree with TRBD1. Germline CDR1 is LGHNA and CDR2 is YNFKEQ. The trim removed 1 base at V and 3 bases at J, leaving 3 bases unmatched. This CDR3 contains 14 residues. DNA for the CDR3: TGTGCCAGCAGCCAAGGGAGACAGGGCTACGAGCAGTACTTC. This gives the protein CASSQGRQGYEQYF.

This sequence joins TRBV2 and TRBJ2-7; tentatively, D is TRBD2 (5 bases). This CDR3 has 13 amino acids. With 1 base removed from V and 5 bases from J, the gap between germline ends came to 9 bases. Germline CDR1 is SNHLY and CDR2 is FYNNEI. The CDR3 region is CASSEVSGNEQYF. The CDR3 nucleotides read TGTGCCAGCAGTGAAGTATCGGGGAACGAGCAGTACTTC.

The sample holds a few counts of this clone. CDR3 coding DNA: TGTGCCAGCAGTTCCTCCCGGGGGGGAGACACTGAAGCTTTCTTT. Protein sequence: CASSSSRGGDTEAFF. V gene TRBV2 combines with J gene TRBJ1-1, with a possible D match to TRBD1 (5 bases). Per germline, CDR1 SNHLY and CDR2 FYNNEI. Trimming pared 5 bases from V and 3 bases from J, leaving 16 bases between. The CDR3 length is 15 residues. Full variable domain (remainder filled in from reference TRBV2 and TRBJ1-1): EPEVTQTPSHQVTQMGQEVILRCVPISNHLYFYWYRQILGQKVEFLVSFYNNEISEKSEIFDDQFSVERPDGSNFTLKIRSTKLEDSAMYFCASSSSRGGDTEAFFGQGTRLTVV.

This chain links TRBV2 with TRBJ2-3; TRBD2 aligns across 10 bases. With 8 bases clipped from V and 2 bases from J, the junction kept 4 bases outside the gene matches. The CDR3 sequence is 14 residues long. Per the germline V gene, CDR1 is SNHLY and CDR2 is FYNNEI. The CDR3 DNA reads as TGTGCCAGCGGTAGCGGGAGGAACACAGATACGCAGTATTTT. Translating it yields CASGSGRNTDTQYF.

CDR3: CASSFVLAGSDTQYF. CDR3 DNA sequence: TGTGCCAGCAGCTTCGTCCTAGCGGGATCAGATACGCAGTATTTT. The chain uses TRBV7-9 and TRBJ2-3; 9 nucleotides line up with TRBD2. The CDR3 has 15 residues. The V segment lost 3 bases and the J segment 4 bases; nucleotides outside the gene matches: 5. Germline V CDR1 and CDR2: SEHNR, FQNEAQ (reference sequence).

This clone was counted ten times or more. The chain recombines TRBV6-5 with TRBJ1-1; 8 bases align to TRBD1. The CDR3 is 13 residues long. Germline lookup yields CDR1 MNHEY and CDR2 SVGAGI. The J segment lost 7 bases and the V segment lost 5 bases, leaving 6 bases of the junction unmatched. CDR3 amino acids: CASSPRTGREAFF. For the CDR3, the DNA is TGTGCCAGCAGTCCCAGGACAGGGCGTGAAGCTTTCTTT.

This clone has only one observation. The chain links TRBV5-1 to TRBJ2-3, with 12 nucleotides matching TRBD2. The V segment lost 2 bases and the J segment 2 bases; nucleotides outside the gene matches: 9. The CDR3 has 18 residues. Germline values: CDR1 SGHRS, CDR2 YFSETQ. The CDR3 DNA reads TGCGCCAGCAGCTTACTAGCGGGAGGACAATCCCTCACAGATACGCAGTATTTT. Translation gives CASSLLAGGQSLTDTQYF.

This chain links TRBV28 with TRBJ1-4; 8 nucleotides match TRBD1. The V gene end was trimmed by 5 bases and the J gene end by 6 bases; junction bases not matched to a gene: 11. This CDR3 comprises 16 residues. The germline gives CDR1 MDHEN, CDR2 SYDVKM. CDR3 DNA: TGTGCCAGCAGTCTCAGGGGGCGAAGTAAAGATGAAAAACTGTTTTTT. This codes for CASSLRGRSKDEKLFF.

The chain combines TRBV6-1 with TRBJ2-3; D uncertain. Germline-derived CDR1 and CDR2 are MNHNS and SASEGT. V lost 1 base and J 2 bases, leaving 13 bases between the germline ends. This CDR3 region has 16 residues. The chain's CDR3 is CASSEVLGSFTDTQYF. CDR3 nucleotides: TGTGCCAGCAGTGAAGTATTGGGCAGTTTCACAGATACGCAGTATTTT.

In its sample, this clone was seen once. The junction differs from germline at one of its ends, possibly a read error. This chain links TRBV18 with TRBJ2-7; tentatively, D is TRBD1 (6 bases). The CDR3 has 13 residues. CDR1 KGHSH and CDR2 LQKENI come from the germline V gene. The CDR3 region is CASSPSERQDCDF. The CDR3 region has the DNA TGTGCCAGCTCACCCTCCGAAAGACAGGATTGTGACTTC.

This clone has just a few counts. The chain recombines TRBV19 with TRBJ1-5; D is ambiguous. V was trimmed by 4 bases and J by 7 bases, leaving 14 bases between them. Germline CDR1 and CDR2: LNHDA and SQIVND (reference sequence). This CDR3 has 14 residues. The CDR3 bases are TGTGCCAGTAGTAGTGAGAGGTTCGGACAGCCCCAGCATTTT. This translates into CASSSERFGQPQHF.

J is TRBJ1-5 and V is TRBV4-1; TRBD1 aligns across 8 bases. Germline CDR1 reads MGHRA; CDR2 reads YSYEKL. The trim removed 2 bases at V and 3 bases at J, leaving 9 bases unmatched. CDR3 size: 17 residues. The CDR3 sequence: CASSQIPAGGINQPQHF. The CDR3 nucleotides are TGCGCCAGCAGCCAAATCCCGGCAGGGGGCATCAATCAGCCCCAGCATTTT.

This chain links TRBV19 with TRBJ1-1; tentative D call: TRBD1 (6 bases). V gave up 7 bases and J gave up 1 base, with 16 bases separating them. This CDR3 has 15 amino acids. Germline V gives CDR1 LNHDA, CDR2 SQIVND (reference sequence). CDR3 residues: CASTSGGARNTEAFF. The DNA of the CDR3 is TGTGCCAGTACCTCTGGGGGGGCGAGGAACACTGAAGCTTTCTTT.

The chain recombines TRBV9 with TRBJ1-4; D unresolved. Trimming stripped 2 bases from V and 0 bases from J, with 5 bases between. Germline V gives CDR1 SGDLS, CDR2 YYNGEE. The CDR3 runs 14 residues. The CDR3 coding sequence is TGTGCCAGCAGCGTGAGGGCAACTAATGAAAAACTGTTTTTT. This codes for CASSVRATNEKLFF.

The rearrangement links TRBV7-9 to TRBJ1-1, with D maybe TRBD1 (6 bases). The CDR3 runs 17 residues. Trimming removed 2 bases from V and 0 bases from J, with 16 bases in between. Germline CDR1 and CDR2: SEHNR and FQNEAQ (reference sequence). The chain's CDR3 is CASSLYLHRDMNTEAFF. In DNA, the CDR3 is TGTGCCAGCAGCTTATATTTGCACAGGGACATGAACACTGAAGCTTTCTTT.

The rearrangement links TRBV5-1 to TRBJ1-1, with a weak D call TRBD1 (5 bases). V lost 6 bases to trimming and J lost 8 bases, with 20 bases between them. The CDR3 runs 14 residues. CDR1 and CDR2 from the germline V gene are SGHRS and YFSETQ. The CDR3 bases are TGCGCCAGCATTCCCGGGCCGGGGGTAGACGAAGCTTTCTTT. It translates to CASIPGPGVDEAFF.

The genes are TRBV9 and TRBJ2-1; maybe TRBD1 (6 bases). Germline V CDR1 and CDR2: SGDLS, YYNGEE. This CDR3 contains 13 residues. The V gene lost 1 base and the J gene lost 8 bases, with 10 bases spanning the gap. DNA for the CDR3: TGTGCCAGCAGCGTACGAGGGGGTGATGAGCAGTTCTTC. Translated, it gives CASSVRGGDEQFF.

The chain uses TRBV5-4 and TRBJ2-3; possibly TRBD2 for D (6 bases). V lost 2 bases and J 0 bases, leaving 7 bases between the germline ends. The germline V gene has CDR1 SGHNT and CDR2 YYREEE (reference sequence). The length of the CDR3 is 14 residues. CDR3 DNA sequence: TGTGCCAGCAGCTTCGCGGGGAGCACAGATACGCAGTATTTT. This translates into CASSFAGSTDTQYF.

This rearrangement joins TRBV27 to TRBJ2-7; 8 nucleotides agree with TRBD2. The CDR3 covers 15 residues. Germline CDR1 MNHEY, CDR2 SMNVEV (reference sequence). Trimming took 5 bases from V and 6 from J; bases not matched to a gene: 12. The CDR3 DNA is TGTGCCAGCAGTCCGATCGGGGCGGGGGGTCCCGAGCAGTACTTC. Residues: CASSPIGAGGPEQYF.

The V call is TRBV30, the J call TRBJ1-6; D gene unclear. Trimming shortened V by 3 bases and J by 10 bases, and 10 bases separated the two germline ends. The CDR3 consists of 12 residues. Germline V CDR1 and CDR2: GTSNPN, SVGIG (reference sequence). The CDR3 DNA reads as TGTGCCTGGAGACGGGAGGACTCACCCCTCCACTTT. This translates into CAWRREDSPLHF.

The CDR3 sequence is CASRPEGGGHQPQHF. Here the CDR3 DNA reads TGTGCCAGCAGACCCGAAGGCGGGGGCCATCAGCCCCAGCATTTT. The rearrangement links TRBV28 to TRBJ1-5; TRBD1 might be the D (6 bases). Trimming stripped 6 bases from V and 5 bases from J, with 17 bases between. CDR1 and CDR2 from the germline V gene are MDHEN and SYDVKM. This CDR3 is built from 15 residues. Drawing the rest from reference TRBV28 and TRBJ1-5, the complete variable domain is DVKVTQSSRYLVKRTGEKVFLECVQDMDHENMFWYRQDPGLGLRLIYFSYDVKMKEKGDIPEGYSVSREKKERFSLILESASTNQTSMYLCASRPEGGGHQPQHFGDGTRLSIL.

This chain connects TRBV5-4 to TRBJ2-2, with TRBD2 matching 8 bases. This CDR3 contains 16 residues. Trimming took 1 base from V and 5 from J; bases not matched to a gene: 7. Germline V lookup: CDR1 SGHNT, CDR2 YYREEE (reference sequence). CDR3 DNA sequence: TGTGCCAGCAGCTTGAAAAGCGGGAGAGGGACCGGGGAGCTGTTTTTT. Amino acid sequence: CASSLKSGRGTGELFF.

The J gene is TRBJ2-3, the V gene TRBV5-1, with a possible D match to TRBD2 (5 bases). V was clipped by 1 base and J by 4 bases, with 10 bases between them. Germline CDR1 reads SGHRS; CDR2 reads YFSETQ. The CDR3 sequence is 14 residues long. The CDR3 sequence: CASSLNMGADTQYF. The DNA of the CDR3 is TGCGCCAGCAGCTTGAATATGGGAGCAGATACGCAGTATTTT.

This rearrangement joins TRBV19 to TRBJ1-5, with 9 bases lining up with TRBD1. Germline CDR1 and CDR2: LNHDA and SQIVND (reference sequence). The length of the CDR3 is 15 residues. The ends lost 4 bases at V and 4 bases at J; junction bases unmatched: 5. This CDR3 is CASSRQGVRNQPQHF. The CDR3 nucleotides are TGTGCCAGTAGTAGACAGGGGGTTAGGAATCAGCCCCAGCATTTT.

The V gene is TRBV25-1, the J gene TRBJ1-6; the D is unclear. Per the germline V gene, CDR1 is MGHDK and CDR2 is SYGVNS. V was trimmed by 4 bases and J by 9 bases, leaving 7 bases between them. The CDR3 is 12 amino acids. The CDR3 nucleotides read TGTGCCAGCAGTGGTGCGGTTTCACCCCTCCACTTT. It encodes CASSGAVSPLHF. The variable domain in full, with the rest retrieved from reference TRBV25-1 and TRBJ1-6, is EADIYQTPRYLVIGTGKKITLECSQTMGHDKMYWYQQDPGMELHLIHYSYGVNSTEKGDLSSESTVSRIRTEHFPLTLESARPSHTSQYLCASSGAVSPLHFGNGTRLTVT.

V gene TRBV18 combines with J gene TRBJ1-6; D call uncertain. Germline CDR1 reads KGHSH; CDR2 reads LQKENI. V was pared by 1 base and J by 10 bases, with 20 bases between. This CDR3 is 17 amino acids long. In nucleotides, the CDR3 is TGTGCCAGCTCACCACGTTTCGTTTCGGGGTCTAGATCACCCCTCCACTTT. It is translated as CASSPRFVSGSRSPLHF.